Following are 10 T cell receptor beta chains from one sample sequenced in a study of shared clonotypes between healthy human individuals. Data came from immunoSEQ multiplex PCR; TCRdb stores just in-frame clones and leaves some out. Of roughly 520,000 clones listed, roughly 95% were seen once; the top ten hold 0.05% to 0.07%. Sequencing was performed on naive CD4+ T cells sorted from blood. Subset meaning: CD45RA+ positively selected. The receptor set was obtained from a woman aged 25 to 39 in good health.

The CDR3 DNA is TGTGCCAGCAGGACAGCAGGGGGCTGGGAGCAGTACTTC. Translating gives CASRTAGGWEQYF. V gene TRBV6-1 combines with J gene TRBJ2-7, with 8 bases aligning to TRBD1. Trimming at V came to 6 bases and at J to 7 bases, leaving 8 bases not matched to a gene. The CDR3 sequence is 13 residues long. Germline V gene lookup returns CDR1 MNHNS and CDR2 SASEGT.

The chain recombines TRBV28 with TRBJ2-7; D uncertain. V was trimmed by 6 bases and J by 0 bases, leaving 9 bases between them. From germline, CDR1 is MDHEN and CDR2 SYDVKM. The CDR3 runs to 13 residues. This chain's CDR3 is CASRTRNSYEQYF. In DNA, the CDR3 is TGTGCCAGCAGGACGAGGAACTCCTACGAGCAGTACTTC.

The CDR3 nucleotides are TGTGCCAGCAGTCCCCAGACAGGGGTGAACACTGAAGCTTTCTTT. Encoded protein: CASSPQTGVNTEAFF. The V call is TRBV28, the J call TRBJ1-1; 8 nucleotides align to TRBD1. CDR1 is MDHEN, CDR2 SYDVKM, per germline. The CDR3 contains 15 residues. V gave up 5 bases and J gave up 0 bases; unmatched junction bases: 5. The full variable domain, in which reference TRBV28 and TRBJ1-1 provide the parts outside the CDR3, is DVKVTQSSRYLVKRTGEKVFLECVQDMDHENMFWYRQDPGLGLRLIYFSYDVKMKEKGDIPEGYSVSREKKERFSLILESASTNQTSMYLCASSPQTGVNTEAFFGQGTRLTVV.

The chain has TRBV6-5 and TRBJ2-7; D might be TRBD1 (5 bases). The CDR3 runs 15 residues. Per the germline V gene, CDR1 is MNHEY and CDR2 is SVGAGI. V lost 2 bases, J lost 0 bases, and 11 bases lay in between. DNA for the CDR3: TGTGCCAGCAGTTACCAAAAAGGGGTCTCCTACGAGCAGTACTTC. This translates into CASSYQKGVSYEQYF.

This chain joins TRBV18 and TRBJ2-4; D is possibly TRBD2 (5 bases). The germline CDR1 and CDR2 sequences are KGHSH and LQKENI. The CDR3 consists of 16 residues. V dropped 1 base and J dropped 0 bases, with 10 bases sitting between them. CDR3 sequence: CASSPLPEVAKNIQYF. Here the CDR3 DNA reads TGTGCCAGCTCACCACTCCCGGAGGTAGCCAAAAACATTCAGTACTTC.

The chain carries TRBV6-5 and TRBJ2-5; the D gene could be TRBD1 or TRBD2 (5 bases each). The DNA matches TRBJ2-7 better at its end, which makes the J call doubtful. The CDR3 runs 15 residues. Per germline, CDR1 MNHEY and CDR2 SVGAGI. Here the CDR3 DNA reads TGTGCCAGCAGTTACTTGGGGACCGTCTCCTACGAGCAGTACTTC. Its translation: CASSYLGTVSYEQYF.

This chain uses TRBV10-3 with TRBJ1-5, with 9 nucleotides matching TRBD1. Trimming at V came to 4 bases and at J to 3 bases, leaving 7 bases not matched to a gene. CDR3 size: 16 residues. Germline CDR1 is ENHRY and CDR2 is SYGVKD. CDR3 in amino acids: CAISANGQGNNQPQHF. CDR3 in DNA: TGTGCCATCAGTGCGAATGGACAGGGGAACAATCAGCCCCAGCATTTT.

The J gene is TRBJ2-7, the V gene TRBV19; D not certain. The CDR3 is made up of 15 amino acids. Germline values: CDR1 LNHDA, CDR2 SQIVND (reference sequence). V was pared by 3 bases and J by 2 bases, with 14 bases between. In DNA, the CDR3 is TGTGCCAGTAGTATGGGGTCCGATGTAGCCTACGAGCAGTACTTC. Protein product: CASSMGSDVAYEQYF. The whole variable domain, remainder taken from reference TRBV19 and TRBJ2-7, is DGGITQSPKYLFRKEGQNVTLSCEQNLNHDAMYWYRQDPGQGLRLIYYSQIVNDFQKGDIAEGYSVSREKKESFPLTVTSAQKNPTAFYLCASSMGSDVAYEQYFGPGTRLTVT.

Written as DNA, the CDR3 is TGTGCCAGCAGCCGAACTCTGGGCGGCTACGCCTCCTACGAGCAGTACTTC. Protein product: CASSRTLGGYASYEQYF. V and J are TRBV7-9 and TRBJ2-7; D is unclear. The CDR3 is 17 amino acids. The V gene lost 5 bases and the J gene lost 0 bases, with 20 bases spanning the gap. Germline V gives CDR1 SEHNR, CDR2 FQNEAQ (reference sequence).

V and J are TRBV7-2 and TRBJ1-1; D gene ambiguous. This CDR3 has 13 amino acids. CDR1 SGHTA and CDR2 FQGNSA come from the germline V gene. V was pared by 5 bases and J by 5 bases, with 12 bases between. DNA of the CDR3: TGTGCCAGCAGCCCCCCGGGTTCGACTGAAGCTTTCTTT. As protein: CASSPPGSTEAFF.